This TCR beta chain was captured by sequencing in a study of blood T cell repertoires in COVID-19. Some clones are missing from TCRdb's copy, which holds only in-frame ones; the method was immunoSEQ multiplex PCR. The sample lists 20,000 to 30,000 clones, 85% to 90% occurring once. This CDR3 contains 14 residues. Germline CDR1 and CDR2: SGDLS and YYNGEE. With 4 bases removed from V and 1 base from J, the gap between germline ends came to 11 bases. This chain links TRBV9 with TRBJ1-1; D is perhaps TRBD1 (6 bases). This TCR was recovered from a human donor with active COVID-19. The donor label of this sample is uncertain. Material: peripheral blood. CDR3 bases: TGTGCCAGCAGCCTCCGGACAGCGAACACTGAAGCTTTCTTT. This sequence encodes CASSLRTANTEAFF.